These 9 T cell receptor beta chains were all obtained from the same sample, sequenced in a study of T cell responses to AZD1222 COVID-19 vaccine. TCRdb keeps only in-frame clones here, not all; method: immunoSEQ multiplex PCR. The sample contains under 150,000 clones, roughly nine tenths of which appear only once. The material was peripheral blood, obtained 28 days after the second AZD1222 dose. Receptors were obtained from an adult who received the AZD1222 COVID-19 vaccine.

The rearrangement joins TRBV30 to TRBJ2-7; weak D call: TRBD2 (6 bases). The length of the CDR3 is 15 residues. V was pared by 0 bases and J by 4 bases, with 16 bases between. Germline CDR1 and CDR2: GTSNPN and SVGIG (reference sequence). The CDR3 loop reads CAWSVLGRGIYEQYF. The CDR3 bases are TGTGCCTGGAGTGTTTTAGGGCGGGGAATTTACGAGCAGTACTTC.

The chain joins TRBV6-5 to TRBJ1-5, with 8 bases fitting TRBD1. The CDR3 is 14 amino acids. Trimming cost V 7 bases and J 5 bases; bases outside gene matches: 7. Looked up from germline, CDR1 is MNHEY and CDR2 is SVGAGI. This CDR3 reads CASTEDRDYQPQHF. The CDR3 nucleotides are TGTGCCAGCACCGAGGACAGGGACTATCAGCCCCAGCATTTT.

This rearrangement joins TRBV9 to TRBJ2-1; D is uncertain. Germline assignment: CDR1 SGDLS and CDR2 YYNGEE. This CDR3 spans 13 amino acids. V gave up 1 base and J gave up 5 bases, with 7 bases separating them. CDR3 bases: TGTGCCAGCAGCGTAAGCCAGGACAATGAGCAGTTCTTC. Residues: CASSVSQDNEQFF.

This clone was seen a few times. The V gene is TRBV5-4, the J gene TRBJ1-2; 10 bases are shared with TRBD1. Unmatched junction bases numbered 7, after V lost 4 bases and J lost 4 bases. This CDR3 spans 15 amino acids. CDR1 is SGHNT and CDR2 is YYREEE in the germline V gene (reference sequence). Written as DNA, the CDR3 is TGTGCCAGCAGCCTCAGACAGGGGGCGGCCTATGGCTACACCTTC. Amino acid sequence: CASSLRQGAAYGYTF.

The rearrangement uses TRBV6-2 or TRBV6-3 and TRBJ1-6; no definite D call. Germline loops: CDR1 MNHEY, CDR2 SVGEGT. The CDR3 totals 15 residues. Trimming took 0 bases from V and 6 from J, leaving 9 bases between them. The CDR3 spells CASSYSAGSNSPLHF. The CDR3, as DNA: TGTGCCAGCAGTTACTCCGCTGGGTCTAATTCACCCCTCCACTTT.

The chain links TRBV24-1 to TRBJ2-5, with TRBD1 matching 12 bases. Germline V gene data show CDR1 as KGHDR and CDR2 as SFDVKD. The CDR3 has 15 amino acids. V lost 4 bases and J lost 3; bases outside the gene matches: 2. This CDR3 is CATSEGQGAEETQYF. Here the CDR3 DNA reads TGTGCCACCAGTGAGGGACAGGGGGCGGAAGAGACCCAGTACTTC.

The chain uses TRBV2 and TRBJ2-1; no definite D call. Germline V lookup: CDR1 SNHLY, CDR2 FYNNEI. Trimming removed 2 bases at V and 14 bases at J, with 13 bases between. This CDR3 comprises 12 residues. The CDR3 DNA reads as TGTGCCAGCAGTGAAACGACTTTTTTTAAGTTCTTC. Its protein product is CASSETTFFKFF.

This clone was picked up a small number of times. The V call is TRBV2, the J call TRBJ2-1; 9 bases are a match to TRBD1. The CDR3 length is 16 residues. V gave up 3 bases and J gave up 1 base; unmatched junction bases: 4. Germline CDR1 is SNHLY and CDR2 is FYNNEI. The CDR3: CASSETGGGSYNEQFF. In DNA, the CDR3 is TGTGCCAGCAGTGAGACAGGGGGAGGGTCCTACAATGAGCAGTTCTTC. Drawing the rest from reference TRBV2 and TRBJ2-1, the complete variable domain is EPEVTQTPSHQVTQMGQEVILRCVPISNHLYFYWYRQILGQKVEFLVSFYNNEISEKSEIFDDQFSVERPDGSNFTLKIRSTKLEDSAMYFCASSETGGGSYNEQFFGPGTRLTVL.

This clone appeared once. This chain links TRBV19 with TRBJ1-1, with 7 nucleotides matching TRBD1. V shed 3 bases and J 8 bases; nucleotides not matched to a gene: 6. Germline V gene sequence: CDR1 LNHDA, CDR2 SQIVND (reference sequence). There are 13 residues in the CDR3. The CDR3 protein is CASSIPGGAEAFF. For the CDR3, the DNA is TGTGCCAGTAGTATTCCAGGGGGAGCCGAAGCTTTCTTT.